The rows below give T cell receptor beta chains drawn from one sample of a study of shared clonotypes between healthy human individuals. Profiled with immunoSEQ multiplex PCR; TCRdb holds only in-frame clones, not every one. The sample shows hundreds of thousands of clones, about 96% of them seen only once. Sequencing was carried out using naive CD4+ T cells sorted from blood. These receptor sequences come from a woman aged 25 to 39 in good health. Each CDR3 is given with its conserved first and last residue. The D gene is left open where the match is weak.

J gene,D gene,V gene,CDR3 DNA,CDR3 protein
TRBJ1-4,NA,TRBV5-1,TGCGCCAGCAGCAGGACAGCTAATGAAAAACTGTTTTTT,CASSRTANEKLFF
TRBJ2-5,TRBD2,TRBV6-1,TGTGCCAGCAGTGAAGTAATAGCGGGAGGGCCAGGGGGAGAGACCCAGTACTTC,CASSEVIAGGPGGETQYF
TRBJ2-1,TRBD2,TRBV9,TGTGCCAGCAGCGTTGGGACTAGCGGAGACTACAATGAGCAGTTCTTC,CASSVGTSGDYNEQFF
TRBJ2-7,TRBD2,TRBV9,TGTGCCAGCAGCGCATCTAGCGGGAGGTTCGACGAGCAGTACTTC,CASSASSGRFDEQYF
TRBJ2-2,NA,TRBV7-9,TGTGCCAGCAGCTCACTACAGGCGAACACCGGGGAGCTGTTTTTT,CASSSLQANTGELFF
TRBJ2-2,TRBD1,TRBV27,TGTGCCAGCAGTTCTAACCCTCCAACAGGGGCCGGGGAGCTGTTTTTT,CASSSNPPTGAGELFF
TRBJ2-7,TRBD1,TRBV28,TGTGCCAGCAGATCAGGACAGGCCTACGAGCAGTACTTC,CASRSGQAYEQYF
TRBJ1-1,NA,TRBV28,TGTGCCAGCAGGCCAGGATGGACTGAAGCTTTCTTT,CASRPGWTEAFF
TRBJ2-1,NA,TRBV5-1,TGCGCCAGCAGCTTGGTTGGACAGCCAGGGAATGAGCAGTTCTTC,CASSLVGQPGNEQFF
TRBJ2-7,TRBD1,TRBV28,TGTGCCAGCAGTCCGGGACAGAACCCTTGGGAGCAGTACTTC,CASSPGQNPWEQYF